This paragraph reports one T cell receptor (beta chain). This record comes from a study of OX40 agonist ivuxolimab in advanced cancers. Baseline, cycle 4 day 1, and cycle 7 day 1 were the blood sampling points. The germline gives CDR1 SGDLS, CDR2 YYNGEE. The CDR3 contains 13 residues. Trimming cost V 5 bases and J 1 base, with 9 bases left between them. The table came from immunoSEQ multiplex PCR; TCRdb's copy has only in-frame clones and leaves some out. Among tens of thousands of clones listed, 82% were seen once. This sample comprised CD4+ or CD8+ T cells sorted from blood, obtained in a trial of the OX40 agonist ivuxolimab. This TCR was recovered from an adult with an advanced solid tumor such as melanoma, head and neck, liver or kidney cancer. The rearrangement links TRBV9 to TRBJ1-1; no definite D call. CDR3 loop: CASRPRANTEAFF. The CDR3 DNA reads TGTGCCAGCAGGCCAAGGGCGAACACTGAAGCTTTCTTT. Based on the CDR3 plus reference TRBV9 and TRBJ1-1, the full variable domain is DSGVTQTPKHLITATGQRVTLRCSPRSGDLSVYWYQQSLDQGLQFLIQYYNGEERAKGNILERFSAQQFPDLHSELNLSSLELGDSALYFCASRPRANTEAFFGQGTRLTVV.